What follows are 27 T cell receptor beta chains derived from one specimen sequenced in a study of CD8 T cells in ankylosing spondylitis. TCRdb used MiXCR to reprocess the 5' RACE reads, holding one entry per CDR3 protein. The repertoire consists of about 400,000 distinct CDR3 sequences, with 20% to 25% occurring once and the leading ten covering around 14%. The sequencing input was blood, either unsorted or a sorted T cell fraction (not recorded which). The receptor source for this set is a male donor with ankylosing spondylitis or in good health (not recorded which).

This clonotype was seen ten or more times. This chain connects TRBV20-1 to TRBJ2-1, with 8 bases aligning to TRBD2. Per germline, CDR1 DFQATT and CDR2 SNEGSKA (reference sequence). V lost 0 bases to trimming and J lost 0 bases; unmatched junction nucleotides: 4. The CDR3 has 16 amino acids. The CDR3 spells CSARDLLAGSYNEQFF. CDR3 bases: TGCAGTGCTAGAGATCTGCTAGCGGGCTCCTACAATGAGCAGTTCTTC.

The V and J genes are TRBV4-1 and TRBJ2-7; a weak D match, TRBD1 (6 bases). With 3 bases removed from V and 2 bases from J, the gap between germline ends came to 11 bases. Germline CDR1 is MGHRA and CDR2 is YSYEKL. The CDR3 spans 14 residues. The chain's CDR3 is CASSHGPGAYEQYF. CDR3 DNA: TGCGCCAGCAGCCACGGCCCAGGGGCCTACGAGCAGTACTTC.

The table lists this clonotype with a few counts. The chain has TRBV6-5 and TRBJ1-1, with a possible D match to TRBD1 (5 bases). The CDR3 is 12 residues long. In germline, CDR1 is MNHEY, CDR2 SVGAGI. Trimming cost V 0 bases and J 10 bases, with 9 bases left between them. CDR3 residues: CASSYSPGLAFF. CDR3 DNA: TGTGCCAGCAGTTACTCGCCGGGGCTAGCTTTCTTT.

The rearrangement joins TRBV12-3 or TRBV12-4 to TRBJ2-3, with TRBD1 matching over 8 bases. V lost 6 bases to trimming and J lost 4 bases; unmatched junction nucleotides: 9. This CDR3 region has 15 residues. The CDR3 DNA follows: TGTGCCAGCAGCCAAACAGGGGGGAATGCAGATACGCAGTATTTT. This gives the protein CASSQTGGNADTQYF.

The V call is TRBV28, the J call TRBJ2-7, with D perhaps matching TRBD1 (5 bases). Trimming stripped 3 bases from V and 1 base from J, with 10 bases between. Germline CDR1 reads MDHEN; CDR2 reads SYDVKM. The CDR3 runs to 14 residues. Written as DNA, the CDR3 is TGTGCCAGCAGTTTCATGGGGCAGTCCTACGAGCAGTACTTC. Translating it yields CASSFMGQSYEQYF.

The chain employs TRBV5-1 and TRBJ2-6, with a weak D call TRBD2 (5 bases). Trimming took off 9 bases at V and 4 bases at J, with 14 bases between the two ends. Germline V lookup: CDR1 SGHRS, CDR2 YFSETQ. This CDR3 region has 14 residues. The CDR3 protein is CATPAREGANVLTF. The CDR3 nucleotides read TGCGCCACCCCAGCGAGGGAAGGGGCCAACGTCCTGACTTTC.

The sample holds a few counts of this clonotype. The chain recombines TRBV15 with TRBJ2-2; D might be TRBD2 (5 bases). The germline V gene has CDR1 LNHNV and CDR2 YYDKDF (reference sequence). This CDR3 spans 17 amino acids. V was pared by 5 bases and J by 0 bases, with 16 bases between. The CDR3 DNA follows: TGTGCCACCAGCGAGGAGGCAAAAATGACGAACACCGGGGAGCTGTTTTTT. The encoded protein is CATSEEAKMTNTGELFF.

This clonotype was observed a handful of times. V is TRBV6-5 and J is TRBJ2-5, with 7 bases aligning to TRBD1. The CDR3 runs to 14 residues. J was trimmed by 4 bases and V by 0 bases; bases with no gene match: 2. Looked up from germline, CDR1 is MNHEY and CDR2 is SVGAGI. The CDR3 bases are TGTGCCAGCAGTTACTCCAGGACAGGAGAGACCCAGTACTTC. It specifies CASSYSRTGETQYF.

V gene TRBV30 combines with J gene TRBJ2-3; a weak D match, TRBD2 (7 bases). CDR3 length: 14 amino acids. Germline-derived CDR1 and CDR2 are GTSNPN and SVGIG (reference sequence). V gave up 2 bases and J gave up 6 bases, with 15 bases separating them. This CDR3 reads CAWSSGGGYDTQYF. The CDR3 nucleotides are TGTGCCTGGAGTTCTGGCGGGGGCTACGATACGCAGTATTTT.

The J gene is TRBJ2-7, the V gene TRBV12-3 or TRBV12-4; weak D call: TRBD2 (5 bases). Deletions cut 7 bases from V and 4 bases from J, with 8 bases between. The CDR3 has 11 amino acids. The CDR3: CASTEGYEQYF. In DNA, the CDR3 is TGTGCCAGCACCGAGGGTTACGAGCAGTACTTC.

This clonotype showed up just a few times. This chain joins TRBV25-1 and TRBJ2-3, with 11 bases matching TRBD2. Trimming cost V 1 base and J 5 bases; bases outside gene matches: 5. CDR3 length: 16 residues. Looked up from germline, CDR1 is MGHDK and CDR2 is SYGVNS. The CDR3 nucleotides are TGTGCCAGCAGTGAATCCCCCGGACTAGCGGGAGATACGCAGTATTTT. Amino acid sequence: CASSESPGLAGDTQYF.

V gene TRBV7-9 combines with J gene TRBJ2-3; D is undetermined. Looked up from germline, CDR1 is SEHNR and CDR2 is FQNEAQ (reference sequence). V gave up 11 bases and J gave up 0 bases, with 12 bases separating them. CDR3 length: 13 residues. In nucleotides, the CDR3 is TGTGCCGCGGAATCCTCTAGCACAGATACGCAGTATTTT. Its translation: CAAESSSTDTQYF.

This chain uses TRBV4-1 with TRBJ2-7; 7 bases line up with TRBD1. With V trimmed by 1 base and J by 3 bases, 9 bases remained unmatched. This CDR3 has 16 amino acids. CDR1 MGHRA and CDR2 YSYEKL come from the germline V gene. This chain's CDR3 is CASSQASGTARYEQYF. In nucleotides, the CDR3 is TGCGCCAGCAGCCAAGCTTCCGGGACAGCCCGCTACGAGCAGTACTTC.

This chain connects TRBV7-9 to TRBJ2-1, with unresolved D. Germline V gene sequence: CDR1 SEHNR, CDR2 FQNEAQ (reference sequence). The CDR3 extends over 14 amino acids. V gave up 2 bases and J gave up 4 bases, with 9 bases separating them. The CDR3 loop is CASSLLPEYNEQFF. The CDR3 nucleotides are TGTGCCAGCAGCTTACTCCCGGAGTACAATGAGCAGTTCTTC.

In this sample, this clonotype turned up many times. The J gene is TRBJ2-5, the V gene TRBV29-1; 7 bases match TRBD2. The CDR3 sequence is 14 residues long. V lost 4 bases, J lost 5 bases, and 10 bases stayed unmatched. Per germline, CDR1 SQVTM and CDR2 ANQGSEA. The CDR3 DNA sequence: TGCAGCGTTGGGGAGGGACCCGTGTTGGAGACCCAGTACTTC. It yields the protein CSVGEGPVLETQYF.

The rearrangement uses TRBV5-5 and TRBJ2-7; 11 nucleotides agree with TRBD1. The CDR3 loop spans 15 amino acids. J lost 4 bases, V lost 5 bases, and 8 bases had no gene match. From germline, CDR1 is SGHKS and CDR2 YYEKEE (reference sequence). CDR3 sequence: CASRRDRDRGYEQYF. In nucleotides, the CDR3 is TGTGCCAGCAGACGGGACCGGGACAGGGGGTACGAGCAGTACTTC.

This clonotype was picked up a small number of times. This chain connects TRBV3-1 to TRBJ2-1; TRBD2 agrees at 11 bases. The V segment lost 4 bases and the J segment 7 bases; nucleotides outside the gene matches: 9. CDR1 is LGHDT and CDR2 is YNNKEL in the germline V gene (reference sequence). This CDR3 has 16 amino acids. CDR3 coding DNA: TGTGCCAGCAGCCCCGGGTCGGCTAGCGGGGGGAATGAGCAGTTCTTC. It encodes CASSPGSASGGNEQFF.

This chain uses TRBV5-6 with TRBJ2-3; 11 bases are a match to TRBD1. The V segment lost 4 bases and the J segment 4 bases; nucleotides outside the gene matches: 2. The CDR3 covers 14 residues. CDR1 and CDR2 (germline): SGHDT, YYEEEE. The CDR3 region has the DNA TGTGCCAGCAGCGGACAGGGGGCGTCAGATACGCAGTATTTT. Amino acids: CASSGQGASDTQYF.

In its sample, this clonotype was seen once. The chain links TRBV10-3 to TRBJ2-3, with 8 bases fitting TRBD2. Germline values: CDR1 ENHRY, CDR2 SYGVKD. Trimming cost V 4 bases and J 1 base; bases outside gene matches: 4. This CDR3 comprises 15 residues. CDR3: CAISGNSGGTDTQYF. The CDR3 bases are TGTGCCATCAGTGGAAATAGCGGGGGCACAGATACGCAGTATTTT.

The V and J genes are TRBV15 and TRBJ2-4; TRBD1 might be the D (5 bases). The CDR3 extends over 15 amino acids. V was clipped by 1 base and J by 0 bases, with 7 bases between them. Germline lookup yields CDR1 LNHNV and CDR2 YYDKDF (reference sequence). CDR3 in amino acids: CATSRADRAKNIQYF. CDR3 DNA: TGTGCCACCAGCAGAGCTGACAGAGCCAAAAACATTCAGTACTTC. Looking up the rest from reference TRBV15 and TRBJ2-4 gives the full variable domain: DAMVIQNPRYQVTQFGKPVTLSCSQTLNHNVMYWYQQKSSQAPKLLFHYYDKDFNNEADTPDNFQSRRPNTSFCFLDIRSPGLGDTAMYLCATSRADRAKNIQYFGAGTRLSVL.

The sample holds a few counts of this clonotype. The chain recombines TRBV10-3 with TRBJ2-5; TRBD1 agrees at 9 bases. The CDR3 covers 14 residues. V dropped 4 bases and J dropped 2; count of bases not matched to a gene: 2. Germline V lookup: CDR1 ENHRY, CDR2 SYGVKD. In DNA form, the CDR3 reads TGTGCCATCAGTGGGGACAGGGAACAAGAGACCCAGTACTTC. Its translation is CAISGDREQETQYF.

This clonotype was detected only a few times. This sequence joins TRBV15 and TRBJ2-4; 8 nucleotides agree with TRBD1. V dropped 9 bases and J dropped 9; count of bases not matched to a gene: 10. The CDR3 is 13 residues long. Germline V gives CDR1 LNHNV, CDR2 YYDKDF (reference sequence). CDR3 coding DNA: TGTGCCACTCGGACAGGGCGTTCGTCCATTCAGTACTTC. Protein sequence: CATRTGRSSIQYF.

This clonotype occurred many times. The V and J genes are TRBV29-1 and TRBJ2-7, with D perhaps assigned TRBD1 or TRBD2 (5 bases each). This CDR3 has 12 residues. V was trimmed by 1 base and J by 2 bases, leaving 6 bases between them. CDR1 is SQVTM and CDR2 is ANQGSEA in the germline V gene. The DNA of the CDR3 is TGCAGCGTTGAAGGGGGGACCTACGAGCAGTACTTC. It encodes CSVEGGTYEQYF.

This clonotype was detected many times. The rearrangement joins TRBV29-1 to TRBJ2-6, with D maybe TRBD2 (5 bases). Germline loops: CDR1 SQVTM, CDR2 ANQGSEA. The CDR3 is made up of 16 amino acids. V was pared by 7 bases and J by 0 bases, with 16 bases between. The CDR3 sequence is CSAEEDLPSGANVLTF. In nucleotides, the CDR3 is TGCAGCGCTGAGGAGGACTTACCCTCTGGGGCCAACGTCCTGACTTTC.

V gene TRBV10-3 combines with J gene TRBJ2-7; possibly TRBD1 for D (6 bases). Trimming stripped 7 bases from V and 3 bases from J, with 22 bases between. The CDR3 runs to 16 residues. Germline V gene data show CDR1 as ENHRY and CDR2 as SYGVKD. The CDR3 DNA reads as TGTGCCATCACCGGTATGACCCGGGCAGGGGACTACGAGCAGTACTTC. Encoded protein: CAITGMTRAGDYEQYF.

This clonotype has ten or more counts. V usage is TRBV12-3 or TRBV12-4 and J usage is TRBJ1-5; TRBD1 is a possible D gene (5 bases). V gave up 5 bases and J gave up 1 base, with 12 bases separating them. CDR3 length equals 15 residues. The DNA for the CDR3 is TGTGCCAGCAGTCCCGGGGGGGGGAGCAATCAGCCCCAGCATTTT. Residues: CASSPGGGSNQPQHF.

The chain recombines TRBV20-1 with TRBJ2-7, with D hard to call. Germline CDR1 is DFQATT and CDR2 is SNEGSKA (reference sequence). V lost 5 bases and J 1 base, leaving 15 bases between the germline ends. This CDR3 has 14 residues. CDR3 protein: CSAPKVDLSYEQYF. The DNA of the CDR3 is TGCAGTGCTCCAAAGGTAGACTTATCCTACGAGCAGTACTTC.